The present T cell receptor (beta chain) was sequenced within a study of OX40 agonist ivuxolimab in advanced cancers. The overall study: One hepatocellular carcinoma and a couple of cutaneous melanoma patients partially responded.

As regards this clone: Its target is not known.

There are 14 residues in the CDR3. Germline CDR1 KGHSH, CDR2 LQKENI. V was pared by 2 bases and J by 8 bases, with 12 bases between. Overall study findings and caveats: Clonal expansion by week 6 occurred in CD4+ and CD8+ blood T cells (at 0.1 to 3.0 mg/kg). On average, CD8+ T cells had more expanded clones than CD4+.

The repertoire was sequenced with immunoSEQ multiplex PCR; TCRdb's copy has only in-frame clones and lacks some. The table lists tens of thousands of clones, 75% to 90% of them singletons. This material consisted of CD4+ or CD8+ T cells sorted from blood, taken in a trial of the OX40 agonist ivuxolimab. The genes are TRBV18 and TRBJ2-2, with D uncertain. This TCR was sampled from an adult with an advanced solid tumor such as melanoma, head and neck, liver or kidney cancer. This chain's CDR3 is CASSPATALGELFF. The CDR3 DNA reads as TGTGCCAGCTCACCAGCCACAGCTTTAGGGGAGCTGTTTTTT. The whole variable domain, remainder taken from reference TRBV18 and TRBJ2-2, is NAGVMQNPRHLVRRRGQEARLRCSPMKGHSHVYWYRQLPEEGLKFMVYLQKENIIDESGMPKERFSAEFPKEGPSILRIQQVVRGDSAAYFCASSPATALGELFFGEGSRLTVL.